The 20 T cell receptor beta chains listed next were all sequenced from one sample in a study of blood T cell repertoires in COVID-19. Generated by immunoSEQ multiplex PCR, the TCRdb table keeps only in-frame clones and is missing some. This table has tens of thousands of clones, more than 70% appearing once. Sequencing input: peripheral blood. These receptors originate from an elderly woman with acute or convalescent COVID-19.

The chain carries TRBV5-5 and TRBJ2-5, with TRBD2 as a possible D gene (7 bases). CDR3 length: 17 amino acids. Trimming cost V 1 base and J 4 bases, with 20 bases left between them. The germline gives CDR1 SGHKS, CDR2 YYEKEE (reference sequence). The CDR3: CASSLRGGARVGETQYF. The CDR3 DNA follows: TGTGCCAGCAGCTTGAGAGGGGGGGCCCGGGTTGGAGAGACCCAGTACTTC. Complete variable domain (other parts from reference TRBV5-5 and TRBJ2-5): DAGVTQSPTHLIKTRGQQVTLRCSPISGHKSVSWYQQVLGQGPQFIFQYYEKEERGRGNFPDRFSARQFPNYSSELNVNALLLGDSALYLCASSLRGGARVGETQYFGPGTRLLVL.

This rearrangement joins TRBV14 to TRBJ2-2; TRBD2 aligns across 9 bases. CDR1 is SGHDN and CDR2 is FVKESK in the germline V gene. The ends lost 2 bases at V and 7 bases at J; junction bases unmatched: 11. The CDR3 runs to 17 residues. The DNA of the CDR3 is TGTGCCAGCAGCCAAAGGTGGATAGCGGGGGCCGGCGGGGAGCTGTTTTTT. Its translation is CASSQRWIAGAGGELFF.

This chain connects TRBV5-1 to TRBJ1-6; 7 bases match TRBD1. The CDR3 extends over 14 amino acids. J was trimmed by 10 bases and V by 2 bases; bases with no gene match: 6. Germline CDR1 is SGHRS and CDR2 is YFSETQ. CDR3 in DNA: TGCGCCAGCAGCTTCACGACAGGGCAGTCACCCCTCCACTTT. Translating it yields CASSFTTGQSPLHF.

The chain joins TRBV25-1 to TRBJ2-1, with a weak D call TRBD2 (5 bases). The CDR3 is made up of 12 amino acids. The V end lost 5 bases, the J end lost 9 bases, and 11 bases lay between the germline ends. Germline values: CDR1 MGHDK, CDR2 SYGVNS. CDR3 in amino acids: CASSKDSFEQFF. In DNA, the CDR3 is TGTGCCAGCAGTAAGGACTCCTTTGAGCAGTTCTTC.

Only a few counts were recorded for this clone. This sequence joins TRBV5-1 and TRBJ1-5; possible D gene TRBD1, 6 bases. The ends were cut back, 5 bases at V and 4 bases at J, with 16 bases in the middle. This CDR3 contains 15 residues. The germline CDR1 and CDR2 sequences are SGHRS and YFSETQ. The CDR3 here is CASSRTTGPNQPQHF. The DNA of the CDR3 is TGCGCCAGCAGTCGAACGACAGGACCTAATCAGCCCCAGCATTTT.

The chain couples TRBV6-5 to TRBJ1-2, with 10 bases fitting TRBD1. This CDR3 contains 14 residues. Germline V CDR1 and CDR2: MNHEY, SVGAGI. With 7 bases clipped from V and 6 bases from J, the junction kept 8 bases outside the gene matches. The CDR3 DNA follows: TGTGCCAGCATTACCGACAGGGGGCGGCATGGCTACACCTTC. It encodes CASITDRGRHGYTF.

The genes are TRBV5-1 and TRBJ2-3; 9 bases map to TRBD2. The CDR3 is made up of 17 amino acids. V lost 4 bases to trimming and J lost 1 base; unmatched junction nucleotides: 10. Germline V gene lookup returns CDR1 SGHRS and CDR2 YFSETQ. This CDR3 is CASSQLAGGRRTDTQYF. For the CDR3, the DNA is TGCGCCAGCAGCCAATTGGCGGGGGGGCGTCGCACAGATACGCAGTATTTT. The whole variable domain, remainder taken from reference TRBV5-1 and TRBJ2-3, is KAGVTQTPRYLIKTRGQQVTLSCSPISGHRSVSWYQQTPGQGLQFLFEYFSETQRNKGNFPGRFSGRQFSNSRSEMNVSTLELGDSALYLCASSQLAGGRRTDTQYFGPGTRLTVL.

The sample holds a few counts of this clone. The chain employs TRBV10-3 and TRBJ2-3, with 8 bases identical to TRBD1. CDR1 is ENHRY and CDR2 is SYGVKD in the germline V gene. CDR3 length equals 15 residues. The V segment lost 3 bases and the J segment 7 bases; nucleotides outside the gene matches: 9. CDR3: CAISEKTGERNTQYF. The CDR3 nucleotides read TGTGCCATCAGTGAAAAGACAGGGGAGAGAAATACGCAGTATTTT.

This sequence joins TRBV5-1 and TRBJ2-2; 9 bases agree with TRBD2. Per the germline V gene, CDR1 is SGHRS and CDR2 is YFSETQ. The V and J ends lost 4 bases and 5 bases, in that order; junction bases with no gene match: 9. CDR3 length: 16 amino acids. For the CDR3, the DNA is TGCGCCAGCAGCCGTGGCGCGGGGGGGACTACCGGGGAGCTGTTTTTT. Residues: CASSRGAGGTTGELFF.

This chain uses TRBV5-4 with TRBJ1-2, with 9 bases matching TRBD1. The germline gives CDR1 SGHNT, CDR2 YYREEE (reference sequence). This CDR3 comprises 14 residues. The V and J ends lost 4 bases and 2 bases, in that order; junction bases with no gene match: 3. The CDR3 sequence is CASSKGQGNYGYTF. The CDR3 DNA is TGTGCCAGCAGCAAGGGACAGGGAAACTATGGCTACACCTTC.

CDR3 DNA: TGCGCCAGCAGCCAAGATTTGGCGGGTAATGAAAAACTGTTTTTT. Its translation: CASSQDLAGNEKLFF. The J gene is TRBJ1-4, the V gene TRBV4-1; D ambiguous. The CDR3 runs 15 residues. The germline V gene encodes CDR1 MGHRA and CDR2 YSYEKL. The V end lost 0 bases, the J end lost 4 bases, and 9 bases lay between the germline ends.

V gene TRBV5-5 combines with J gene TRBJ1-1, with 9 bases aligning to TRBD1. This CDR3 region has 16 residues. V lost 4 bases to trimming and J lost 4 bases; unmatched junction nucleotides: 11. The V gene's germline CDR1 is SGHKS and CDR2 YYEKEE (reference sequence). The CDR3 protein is CASSPRDREGITEAFF. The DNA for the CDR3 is TGTGCCAGCAGCCCCCGGGACAGGGAGGGTATCACTGAAGCTTTCTTT. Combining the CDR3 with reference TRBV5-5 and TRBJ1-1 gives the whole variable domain DAGVTQSPTHLIKTRGQQVTLRCSPISGHKSVSWYQQVLGQGPQFIFQYYEKEERGRGNFPDRFSARQFPNYSSELNVNALLLGDSALYLCASSPRDREGITEAFFGQGTRLTVV.

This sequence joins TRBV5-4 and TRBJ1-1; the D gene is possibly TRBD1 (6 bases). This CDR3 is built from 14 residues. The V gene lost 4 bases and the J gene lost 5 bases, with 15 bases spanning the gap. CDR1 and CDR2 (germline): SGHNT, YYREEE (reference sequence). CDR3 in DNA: TGTGCCAGCAGCCCGCAAAGGGGGTGGACTGAAGCTTTCTTT. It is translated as CASSPQRGWTEAFF.

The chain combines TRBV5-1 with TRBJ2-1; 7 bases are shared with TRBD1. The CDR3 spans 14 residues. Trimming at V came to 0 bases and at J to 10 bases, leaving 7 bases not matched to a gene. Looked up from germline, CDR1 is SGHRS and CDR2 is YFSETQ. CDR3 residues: CASSLGDRPQEQFF. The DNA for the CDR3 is TGCGCCAGCAGCTTGGGGGACAGACCACAGGAGCAGTTCTTC.

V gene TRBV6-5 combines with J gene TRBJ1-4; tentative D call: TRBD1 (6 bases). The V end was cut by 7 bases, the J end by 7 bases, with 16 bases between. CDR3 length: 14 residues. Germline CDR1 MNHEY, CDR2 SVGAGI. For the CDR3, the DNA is TGTGCCAGCACCCAAGGGGGGGGAAGTGAAAAACTGTTTTTT. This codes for CASTQGGGSEKLFF.

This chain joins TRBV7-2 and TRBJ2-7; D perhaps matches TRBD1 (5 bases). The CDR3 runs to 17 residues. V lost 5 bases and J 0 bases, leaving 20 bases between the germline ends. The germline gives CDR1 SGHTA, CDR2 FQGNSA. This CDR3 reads CASSGQARQSYSYEQYF. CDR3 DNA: TGTGCCAGCAGCGGACAAGCGCGGCAGTCATACTCCTACGAGCAGTACTTC.

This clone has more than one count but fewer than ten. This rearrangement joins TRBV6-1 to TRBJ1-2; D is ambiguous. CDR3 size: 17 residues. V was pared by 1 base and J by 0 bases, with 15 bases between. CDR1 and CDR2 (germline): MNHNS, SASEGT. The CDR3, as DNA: TGTGCCAGCAGTGAAGGTTCGGGGTTGTTCACTAACTATGGCTACACCTTC. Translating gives CASSEGSGLFTNYGYTF.

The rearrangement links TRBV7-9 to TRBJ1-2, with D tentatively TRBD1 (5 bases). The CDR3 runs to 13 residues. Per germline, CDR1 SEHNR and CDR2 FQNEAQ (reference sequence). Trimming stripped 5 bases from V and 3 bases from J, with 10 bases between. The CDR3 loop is CASSRLRDYGYTF. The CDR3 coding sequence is TGTGCCAGCAGCAGACTCAGGGACTATGGCTACACCTTC.

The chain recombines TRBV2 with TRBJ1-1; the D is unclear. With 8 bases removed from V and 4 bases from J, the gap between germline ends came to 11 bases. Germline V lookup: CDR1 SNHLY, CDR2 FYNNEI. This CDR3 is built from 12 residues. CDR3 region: CASVAAFTEAFF. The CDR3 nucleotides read TGTGCCAGCGTGGCGGCTTTCACTGAAGCTTTCTTT.

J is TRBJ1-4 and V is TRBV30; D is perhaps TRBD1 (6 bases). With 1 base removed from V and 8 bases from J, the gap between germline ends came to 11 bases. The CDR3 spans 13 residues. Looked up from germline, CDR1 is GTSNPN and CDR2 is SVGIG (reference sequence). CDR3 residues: CAWSGGRGEKLFF. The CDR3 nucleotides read TGTGCCTGGAGTGGGGGGCGAGGAGAAAAACTGTTTTTT.